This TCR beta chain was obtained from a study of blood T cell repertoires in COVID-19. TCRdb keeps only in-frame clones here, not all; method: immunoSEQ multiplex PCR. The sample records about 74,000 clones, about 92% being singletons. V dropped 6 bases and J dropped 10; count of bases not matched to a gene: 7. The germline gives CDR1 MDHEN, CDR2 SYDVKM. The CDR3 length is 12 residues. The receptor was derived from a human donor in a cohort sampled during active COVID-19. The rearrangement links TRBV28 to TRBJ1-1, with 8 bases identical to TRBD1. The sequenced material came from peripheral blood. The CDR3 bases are TGTGCCAGCAGCCAACGAACAGGGGGAGCTTTCTTT. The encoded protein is CASSQRTGGAFF.